The 28 T cell receptor beta chains below all came from one sample that was sequenced in a study of shared clonotypes between healthy human individuals. Some clones are missing from TCRdb's copy, which holds only in-frame ones; the method was immunoSEQ multiplex PCR. Of roughly 500,000 clones in the sample, 90% to 96% were seen once. Sequencing input: naive CD4+ T cells sorted from blood. Sample subset: CD45RA+ positively selected. Every receptor here comes from a woman in her twenties or thirties in good health.

For the CDR3, the DNA is TGTGCCAGCAGCTCCGGACTAGGACGGGCCAACGTCCTGACTTTC. As protein: CASSSGLGRANVLTF. This chain connects TRBV7-2 to TRBJ2-6; 7 bases align to TRBD2. The CDR3 runs to 15 residues. Germline CDR1 SGHTA, CDR2 FQGNSA. V lost 4 bases, J lost 5 bases, and 5 bases stayed unmatched.

This chain joins TRBV12-5 and TRBJ1-1; D uncertain. Per the germline V gene, CDR1 is LGHNT and CDR2 is FRNRAP. The CDR3 length is 15 residues. V lost 0 bases to trimming and J lost 1 base, with 9 bases between them. The DNA of the CDR3 is TGTGCTAGTGGTTTGGTACGAGGCCGGAACACTGAAGCTTTCTTT. This codes for CASGLVRGRNTEAFF.

The chain employs TRBV4-1 and TRBJ1-2, with 10 positions matching TRBD1. Germline CDR1 is MGHRA and CDR2 is YSYEKL. This CDR3 spans 15 amino acids. V dropped 3 bases and J dropped 1; count of bases not matched to a gene: 2. The CDR3 DNA sequence: TGCGCCAGCAGCCACCGGGACAGGGGTAACTATGGCTACACCTTC. Its protein is CASSHRDRGNYGYTF.

The rearrangement uses TRBV18 and TRBJ2-1; a weak D match, TRBD1 (5 bases). The CDR3 length is 12 residues. Trimming removed 5 bases at V and 7 bases at J, with 9 bases between. Germline V gives CDR1 KGHSH, CDR2 LQKENI. The CDR3 loop reads CASSRQFNEQFF. CDR3 DNA sequence: TGTGCCAGCTCAAGACAGTTTAATGAGCAGTTCTTC.

This rearrangement joins TRBV4-2 to TRBJ1-4; 9 nucleotides line up with TRBD1. V lost 3 bases and J lost 0; bases outside the gene matches: 2. The CDR3 contains 16 residues. Germline V gives CDR1 LGHNA, CDR2 YNFKEQ. This CDR3 reads CASSQRDRATNEKLFF. CDR3 DNA: TGTGCCAGCAGCCAGAGGGACAGGGCAACTAATGAAAAACTGTTTTTT.

V usage is TRBV19 and J usage is TRBJ1-2, with D possibly TRBD1 on 6 matching bases. Trimming cost V 4 bases and J 1 base, with 13 bases left between them. The CDR3 spans 15 residues. Germline V gene lookup returns CDR1 LNHDA and CDR2 SQIVND (reference sequence). The CDR3 DNA reads as TGTGCCAGTAGTACTCAGGACAGACTTAACTATGGCTACACCTTC. Its translation: CASSTQDRLNYGYTF. Together with reference TRBV19 and TRBJ1-2, the CDR3 gives the full variable domain: DGGITQSPKYLFRKEGQNVTLSCEQNLNHDAMYWYRQDPGQGLRLIYYSQIVNDFQKGDIAEGYSVSREKKESFPLTVTSAQKNPTAFYLCASSTQDRLNYGYTFGSGTRLTVV.

The chain has TRBV6-4 and TRBJ1-2, with D perhaps TRBD1 (5 bases). The germline V and J ends were trimmed by 3 bases and 5 bases, with 13 bases remaining between them. The CDR3 totals 14 residues. In germline, CDR1 is MRHNA, CDR2 SNTAGT. The DNA of the CDR3 is TGTGCCAGCAGTGAGACGCGAGGACATTATGGCTACACCTTC. Residues: CASSETRGHYGYTF.

V usage is TRBV15 and J usage is TRBJ2-5; D may be TRBD2 (6 bases). Trimming removed 1 base at V and 7 bases at J, with 13 bases between. This CDR3 comprises 14 residues. The germline V gene has CDR1 LNHNV and CDR2 YYDKDF (reference sequence). The CDR3 sequence: CATSRVQPGGTQYF. The CDR3 DNA reads as TGTGCCACCAGCAGAGTTCAGCCCGGGGGGACCCAGTACTTC.

J is TRBJ2-7 and V is TRBV6-1, with D perhaps matching TRBD2 (6 bases). The CDR3 loop spans 15 amino acids. Between the trimmed V and J ends, which lost 2 bases and 0 bases, there was a span of 11 bases. Germline assignment: CDR1 MNHNS and CDR2 SASEGT. For the CDR3, the DNA is TGTGCCAGCAGTGAACTTGCTAGCGACTCCTACGAGCAGTACTTC. It specifies CASSELASDSYEQYF.

This clone was recorded a few times. Other nucleotide sequences in the sample specify the same CDR3. The chain couples TRBV18 to TRBJ1-5; the D is unclear. This CDR3 contains 14 residues. The V gene's germline CDR1 is KGHSH and CDR2 LQKENI. V was trimmed by 1 base and J by 2 bases, leaving 6 bases between them. The CDR3 DNA reads as TGTGCCAGCTCACCACAGGGAGGCAATCAGCCCCAGCATTTT. The encoded protein is CASSPQGGNQPQHF.

This clone was seen once. The CDR3 region is CASSLTSTYEQYF. In DNA, the CDR3 is TGTGCCAGCAGCTTGACCTCTACGTACGAGCAGTACTTC. The J gene is TRBJ2-7, the V gene TRBV5-6; D is unclear. The CDR3 extends over 13 amino acids. From germline, CDR1 is SGHDT and CDR2 YYEEEE. Trimming took off 1 base at V and 4 bases at J, with 9 bases between the two ends. The full variable domain, with the rest looked up from reference TRBV5-6 and TRBJ2-7, is DAGVTQSPTHLIKTRGQQVTLRCSPKSGHDTVSWYQQALGQGPQFIFQYYEEEERQRGNFPDRFSGHQFPNYSSELNVNALLLGDSALYLCASSLTSTYEQYFGPGTRLTVT.

A note on this clone: The sample holds other DNA sequences that translate to the same CDR3. This chain links TRBV18 with TRBJ2-5, with D unclear. With 3 bases removed from V and 2 bases from J, the gap between germline ends came to 7 bases. The CDR3 runs to 13 residues. Germline V gene lookup returns CDR1 KGHSH and CDR2 LQKENI. This CDR3 reads CASSPGSQETQYF. The CDR3 DNA follows: TGTGCCAGCTCACCGGGATCTCAAGAGACCCAGTACTTC. The full variable domain, completed using reference TRBV18 and TRBJ2-5, is NAGVMQNPRHLVRRRGQEARLRCSPMKGHSHVYWYRQLPEEGLKFMVYLQKENIIDESGMPKERFSAEFPKEGPSILRIQQVVRGDSAAYFCASSPGSQETQYFGPGTRLLVL.

This chain uses TRBV6-5 with TRBJ1-4; D is unclear. The V gene lost 2 bases and the J gene lost 8 bases, with 18 bases spanning the gap. In germline, CDR1 is MNHEY, CDR2 SVGAGI. There are 16 residues in the CDR3. Written as DNA, the CDR3 is TGTGCCAGCAGTTACATGTGGAGCAGCCGTAACGAAAAACTGTTTTTT. Translation gives CASSYMWSSRNEKLFF.

This clone was observed once. This chain links TRBV6-1 with TRBJ2-1, with D tentatively TRBD1 (6 bases). V shed 8 bases and J shed 3 bases, with 14 bases lying between them. CDR1 is MNHNS and CDR2 is SASEGT in the germline V gene. This CDR3 region has 14 residues. CDR3 region: CASVAGTSYNEQFF. CDR3 DNA: TGTGCCAGCGTCGCCGGGACAAGCTACAATGAGCAGTTCTTC.

The chain links TRBV28 to TRBJ1-5; D is possibly TRBD1 (6 bases). This CDR3 spans 14 amino acids. In germline, CDR1 is MDHEN, CDR2 SYDVKM. The V gene lost 6 bases and the J gene lost 6 bases, with 15 bases spanning the gap. As DNA, the CDR3 is TGTGCCAGCAGCCCGGGACAAACCTTTCAGCCCCAGCATTTT. Protein sequence: CASSPGQTFQPQHF.

The V and J genes are TRBV19 and TRBJ2-2; the match to TRBD2 covers 11 bases. The CDR3 covers 16 residues. Germline V CDR1 and CDR2: LNHDA, SQIVND (reference sequence). Losses at the gene ends were 2 bases for V and 7 bases for J; bases not matched to a gene: 6. For the CDR3, the DNA is TGTGCCAGTAGTATACTTAGCGGGAGGGCCGGCGGGGAGCTGTTTTTT. As protein: CASSILSGRAGGELFF.

On this clone: The sample holds other DNA sequences that translate to the same CDR3. CDR3 DNA sequence: TGTGCCAGTAGTATAGGAGATCAGCCCCAGCATTTT. Amino acid sequence: CASSIGDQPQHF. V usage is TRBV19 and J usage is TRBJ1-5; D unresolved. CDR1 LNHDA and CDR2 SQIVND come from the germline V gene (reference sequence). The CDR3 contains 12 residues. The V end lost 1 base, the J end lost 5 bases, and 3 bases lay between the germline ends.

The V gene is TRBV2, the J gene TRBJ2-2; D uncertain. Germline CDR1 SNHLY, CDR2 FYNNEI. Trimming took off 2 bases at V and 4 bases at J, with 5 bases between the two ends. This CDR3 has 13 residues. CDR3 sequence reads: CASSESFTGELFF. CDR3 DNA sequence: TGTGCCAGCAGTGAATCATTCACCGGGGAGCTGTTTTTT.

This clone has more than one count but fewer than ten. The chain employs TRBV28 and TRBJ1-5; D uncertain. Trimming removed 2 bases at V and 5 bases at J, with 4 bases between. The V gene's germline CDR1 is MDHEN and CDR2 SYDVKM. CDR3 length: 12 amino acids. CDR3 sequence (DNA): TGTGCCAGCAGTTTACTACATCAGCCCCAGCATTTT. Translated: CASSLLHQPQHF.

This chain connects TRBV29-1 to TRBJ2-7, with D hard to call. Trimming stripped 4 bases from V and 1 base from J, with 11 bases between. This CDR3 is 13 amino acids long. From germline, CDR1 is SQVTM and CDR2 ANQGSEA. The CDR3 DNA follows: TGCAGCGTTGTCAGGCGCTTATCCTACGAGCAGTACTTC. It translates to CSVVRRLSYEQYF.

J is TRBJ2-2 and V is TRBV10-1, with no clear D. The CDR3 runs 12 residues. From germline, CDR1 is WNHNN and CDR2 SYGVQD (reference sequence). With 6 bases removed from V and 7 bases from J, the gap between germline ends came to 9 bases. The CDR3 loop is CASRDLDGELFF. Here the CDR3 DNA reads TGCGCCAGCAGAGATCTAGACGGGGAGCTGTTTTTT.

The chain joins TRBV28 to TRBJ2-1; D gene uncertain. The CDR3 runs 15 residues. Trimming took off 4 bases at V and 1 base at J, with 11 bases between the two ends. The V gene's germline CDR1 is MDHEN and CDR2 SYDVKM. The CDR3 loop is CASSSSPLSYNEQFF. The CDR3 DNA reads as TGTGCCAGCAGTTCCAGCCCTCTATCCTACAATGAGCAGTTCTTC. Drawing the rest from reference TRBV28 and TRBJ2-1, the complete variable domain is DVKVTQSSRYLVKRTGEKVFLECVQDMDHENMFWYRQDPGLGLRLIYFSYDVKMKEKGDIPEGYSVSREKKERFSLILESASTNQTSMYLCASSSSPLSYNEQFFGPGTRLTVL.

The rearrangement joins TRBV11-3 to TRBJ2-7, with D uncertain. The germline gives CDR1 SGHNT, CDR2 YENEEA. V lost 2 bases and J lost 3, with 8 bases in between. There are 13 residues in the CDR3. The CDR3 is CASSLSEGYEQYF. The CDR3 nucleotides are TGTGCCAGCAGCTTATCTGAAGGCTACGAGCAGTACTTC.

A word on this clone: It is unclear where the CDR3 begins or ends on the DNA, so no DNA is shown, and the CDR3 is as TCRdb lists it. The rearrangement uses TRBV7-2 and TRBJ1-2. The CDR3 is made up of 16 amino acids, end residues included. Per germline, CDR1 SGHTA and CDR2 FQGNSA. The CDR3 protein is CASSLSLRSGGYGYTF.

Only a few counts were recorded for this clone. The rearrangement links TRBV2 to TRBJ1-5; no clear D. V gave up 4 bases and J gave up 5 bases, with 9 bases separating them. CDR1 is SNHLY and CDR2 is FYNNEI in the germline V gene. The CDR3 consists of 13 residues. In DNA form, the CDR3 reads TGTGCCAGCAGTGGGATGGCAGATCAGCCCCAGCATTTT. Translation: CASSGMADQPQHF.

This chain connects TRBV4-1 to TRBJ2-7; D is uncertain. The CDR3 contains 12 residues. Germline V gene sequence: CDR1 MGHRA, CDR2 YSYEKL. The V gene lost 5 bases and the J gene lost 2 bases, with 7 bases spanning the gap. In nucleotides, the CDR3 is TGCGCCAGCAGCGACGGAGCCTACGAGCAGTACTTC. Residues: CASSDGAYEQYF.

This rearrangement joins TRBV11-2 to TRBJ1-2; a possible D gene is TRBD1 (6 bases). V was trimmed by 5 bases and J by 3 bases, leaving 19 bases between them. Germline V gene data show CDR1 as SGHAT and CDR2 as FQNNGV. This CDR3 has 16 amino acids. The CDR3 protein is CASSQIYRAEDYGYTF. The CDR3 DNA is TGTGCCAGCAGCCAAATCTACAGGGCGGAAGACTATGGCTACACCTTC.

The J gene is TRBJ2-7, the V gene TRBV4-1; D gene uncertain. V was shortened by 1 base and J by 3 bases, with 13 bases between the two germline ends. The CDR3 covers 15 residues. Germline assignment: CDR1 MGHRA and CDR2 YSYEKL. The CDR3 region is CASSQVFDGRYEQYF. CDR3 DNA sequence: TGCGCCAGCAGCCAAGTTTTCGACGGACGCTACGAGCAGTACTTC.